Below, 5 T cell receptor beta chains from the same sample are listed, as sequenced in a study of blood T cell repertoires in COVID-19. Profiling relied on immunoSEQ multiplex PCR, and the TCRdb table lists in-frame clones only, not all of them. The table shows over 150,000 clones, with roughly 80% occurring only once. Sequenced input: peripheral blood. All receptors derive from a woman of 80 years or more with acute or convalescent COVID-19.

For the CDR3, the DNA is TGTGCCAGCAGCCCTAGCGGGAGCTCCTACAATGAGCAGTTCTTC. Amino acids: CASSPSGSSYNEQFF. The J gene is TRBJ2-1, the V gene TRBV6-6; TRBD2 agrees at 10 bases. The CDR3 is 15 residues long. Trimming at V came to 6 bases and at J to 0 bases, leaving 2 bases not matched to a gene. Germline V CDR1 and CDR2: MNHNY, SVGAGI (reference sequence).

V and J are TRBV5-1 and TRBJ1-4; D is unresolved. The V end was cut by 2 bases, the J end by 8 bases, with 7 bases between. Germline V lookup: CDR1 SGHRS, CDR2 YFSETQ. The CDR3 is 12 residues long. The CDR3 sequence is CASSFTGEKLFF. CDR3 sequence (DNA): TGCGCCAGCAGCTTCACCGGGGAAAAACTGTTTTTT.

The J gene is TRBJ1-2, the V gene TRBV10-2, with D unresolved. The CDR3 has 14 residues. Germline lookup yields CDR1 WSHSY and CDR2 SAAADI. Trimming removed 3 bases from V and 7 bases from J, with 15 bases in between. CDR3 in DNA: TGCGCCAGCAGTGAATGGTCAGGCGGGCGTGGCTACACCTTC. Encoded protein: CASSEWSGGRGYTF.

For the CDR3, the DNA is TGTGCCACCAGTGATCGCAGTAGGCAGGATGAGCAGTTCTTC. This codes for CATSDRSRQDEQFF. The chain employs TRBV24-1 and TRBJ2-1; D remains ambiguous. The CDR3 runs 14 residues. CDR1 and CDR2 from the germline V gene are KGHDR and SFDVKD. V lost 3 bases and J lost 8, with 13 bases in between.

The rearrangement uses TRBV19 and TRBJ2-7; 11 bases align to TRBD1. From germline, CDR1 is LNHDA and CDR2 SQIVND (reference sequence). The ends lost 7 bases at V and 4 bases at J; junction bases unmatched: 9. The CDR3 has 15 residues. The chain's CDR3 is CASTGPGQGGYEQYF. Written as DNA, the CDR3 is TGTGCCAGTACCGGCCCGGGACAGGGGGGATACGAGCAGTACTTC.